The subject of this entry is one T cell receptor beta chain. The data were obtained in a study of blood T cell repertoires in COVID-19. Source study methods: Amplification of reference gene primers was used by the study to estimate nucleated cell counts. Clones were read by immunoSEQ multiplex PCR, and TCRdb kept only the in-frame ones, dropping some. V and J calls and clone size are copied from that table; D and trimming were computed from the DNA. Of hundreds of thousands of clones in the sample, approximately 91% were seen once. Participants' own reports of clinical history determined their cohort assignment. Cohort 3 recovered donors had two negative PCRs, clearance, or symptom resolution. The sequenced sample was PBMCs or T cells enriched from blood (not recorded which). The receptor was derived from a woman in her thirties or forties who had recovered from COVID-19.

The CDR3 region has the DNA TGTGCCAGCAGCTCACAGGGGTATGGGGAAAAACTGTTTTTT. It is translated as CASSSQGYGEKLFF. The rearrangement joins TRBV7-2 to TRBJ1-4; 7 positions agree with TRBD1. The germline CDR1 and CDR2 sequences are SGHTA and FQGNSA. The CDR3 loop spans 14 amino acids. The J segment lost 8 bases and the V segment lost 4 bases, leaving 7 bases of the junction unmatched. Full variable domain (rest looked up from reference TRBV7-2 and TRBJ1-4): GAGVSQSPSNKVTEKGKDVELRCDPISGHTALYWYRQSLGQGLEFLIYFQGNSAPDKSGLPSDRFSAERTGGSVSTLTIQRTQQEDSAVYLCASSSQGYGEKLFFGSGTQLSVL.